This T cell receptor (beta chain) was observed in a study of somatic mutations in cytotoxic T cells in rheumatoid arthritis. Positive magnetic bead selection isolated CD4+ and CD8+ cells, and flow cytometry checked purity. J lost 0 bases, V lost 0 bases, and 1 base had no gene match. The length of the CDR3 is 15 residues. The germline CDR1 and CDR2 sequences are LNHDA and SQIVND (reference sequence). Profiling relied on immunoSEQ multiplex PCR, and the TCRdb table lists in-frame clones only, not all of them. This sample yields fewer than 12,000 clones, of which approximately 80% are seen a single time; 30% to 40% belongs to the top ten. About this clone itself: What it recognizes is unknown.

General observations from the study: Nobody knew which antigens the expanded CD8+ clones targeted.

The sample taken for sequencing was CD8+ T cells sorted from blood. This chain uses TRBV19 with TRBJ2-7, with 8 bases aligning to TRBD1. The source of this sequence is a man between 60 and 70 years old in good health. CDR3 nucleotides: TGTGCCAGTAGTATAGATGGGACAGGCTCCTACGAGCAGTACTTC. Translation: CASSIDGTGSYEQYF. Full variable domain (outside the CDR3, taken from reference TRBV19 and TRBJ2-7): DGGITQSPKYLFRKEGQNVTLSCEQNLNHDAMYWYRQDPGQGLRLIYYSQIVNDFQKGDIAEGYSVSREKKESFPLTVTSAQKNPTAFYLCASSIDGTGSYEQYFGPGTRLTVT.